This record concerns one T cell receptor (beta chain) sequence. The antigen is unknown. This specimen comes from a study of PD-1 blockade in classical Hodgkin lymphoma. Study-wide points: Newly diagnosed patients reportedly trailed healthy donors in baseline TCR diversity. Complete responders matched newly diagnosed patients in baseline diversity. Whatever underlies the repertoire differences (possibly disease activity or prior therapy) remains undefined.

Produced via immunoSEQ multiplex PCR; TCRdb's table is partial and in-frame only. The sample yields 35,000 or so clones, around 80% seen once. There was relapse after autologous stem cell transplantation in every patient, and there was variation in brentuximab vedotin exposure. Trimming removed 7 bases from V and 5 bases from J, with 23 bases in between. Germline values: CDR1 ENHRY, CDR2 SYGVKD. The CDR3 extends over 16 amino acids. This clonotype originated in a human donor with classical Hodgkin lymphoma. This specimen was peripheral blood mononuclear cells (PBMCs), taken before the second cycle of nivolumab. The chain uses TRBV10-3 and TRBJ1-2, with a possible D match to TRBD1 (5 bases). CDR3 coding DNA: TGTGCCATCACAGGGACGATGATGATGGGACCTTATGGCTACACCTTC. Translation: CAITGTMMMGPYGYTF.